This T cell receptor (beta chain) was sequenced in a study of cytomegalovirus exposure and HLA in healthy donors. Study-level findings and limits: In vitro experiments confirmed that three CMV-associated chains were specific for CMV antigens.

PCR amplification relied on 60 Vbeta primers (plus 13 Jbeta primers). Using immunoSEQ multiplex PCR, the repertoire was profiled, and TCRdb retains in-frame clones only, with some absent. The table includes about 34,000 clones, approximately 67% detected once. On this clone itself: Its specificity is not known.

This TCR derives from a man aged 35-49 years in good health and CMV-seropositive. The source material was PBMCs.

In DNA, the CDR3 is TGTGCCAGCAGTGCCTCCGACTTGAGCTATGGCTACACCTTC. Its translation is CASSASDLSYGYTF. The chain couples TRBV6-1 to TRBJ1-2; D unclear. Between the trimmed V and J ends, which lost 4 bases and 4 bases, there was a span of 13 bases. The germline CDR1 and CDR2 sequences are MNHNS and SASEGT. The CDR3 consists of 14 residues.